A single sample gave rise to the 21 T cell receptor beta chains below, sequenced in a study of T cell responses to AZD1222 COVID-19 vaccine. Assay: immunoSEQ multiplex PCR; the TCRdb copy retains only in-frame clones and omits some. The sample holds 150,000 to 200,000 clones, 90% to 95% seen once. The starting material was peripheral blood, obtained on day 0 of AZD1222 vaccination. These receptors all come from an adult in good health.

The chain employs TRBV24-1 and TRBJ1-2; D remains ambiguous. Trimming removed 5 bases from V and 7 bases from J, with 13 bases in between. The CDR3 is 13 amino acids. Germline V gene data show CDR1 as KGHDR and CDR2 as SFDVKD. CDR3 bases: TGTGCCACCAGTGGGTCAGAATGGAGTGGCTACACCTTC. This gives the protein CATSGSEWSGYTF.

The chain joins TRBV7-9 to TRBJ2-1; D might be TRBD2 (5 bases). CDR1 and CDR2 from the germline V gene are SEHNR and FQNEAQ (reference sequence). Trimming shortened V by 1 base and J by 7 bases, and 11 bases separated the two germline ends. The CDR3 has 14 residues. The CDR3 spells CASSLVIRGNEQFF. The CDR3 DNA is TGTGCCAGCAGCTTAGTCATACGCGGGAATGAGCAGTTCTTC.

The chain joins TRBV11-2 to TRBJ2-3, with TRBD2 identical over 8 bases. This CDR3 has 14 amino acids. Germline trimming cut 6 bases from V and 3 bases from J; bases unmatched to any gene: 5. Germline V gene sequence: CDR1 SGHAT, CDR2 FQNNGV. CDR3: CASRLGLGTDTQYF. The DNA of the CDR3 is TGTGCCAGCAGGCTGGGACTAGGAACAGATACGCAGTATTTT. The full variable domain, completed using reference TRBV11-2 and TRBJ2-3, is EAGVAQSPRYKIIEKRQSVAFWCNPISGHATLYWYQQILGQGPKLLIQFQNNGVVDDSQLPKDRFSAERLKGVDSTLKIQPAKLEDSAVYLCASRLGLGTDTQYFGPGTRLTVL.

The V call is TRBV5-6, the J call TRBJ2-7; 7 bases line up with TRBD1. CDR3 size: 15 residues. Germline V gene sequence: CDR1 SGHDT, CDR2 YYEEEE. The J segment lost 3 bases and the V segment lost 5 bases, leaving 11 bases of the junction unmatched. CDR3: CASRLDYRGFYEQYF. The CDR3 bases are TGTGCCAGCAGATTAGACTACAGGGGTTTCTACGAGCAGTACTTC.

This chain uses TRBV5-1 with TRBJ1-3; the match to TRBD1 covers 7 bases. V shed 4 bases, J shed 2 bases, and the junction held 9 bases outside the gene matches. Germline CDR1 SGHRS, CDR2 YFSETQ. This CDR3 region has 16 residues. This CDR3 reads CASSLGQAKTGNTIYF. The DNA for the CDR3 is TGCGCCAGCAGCCTAGGACAGGCGAAAACTGGAAACACCATATATTTT. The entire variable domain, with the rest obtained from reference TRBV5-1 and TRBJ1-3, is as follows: KAGVTQTPRYLIKTRGQQVTLSCSPISGHRSVSWYQQTPGQGLQFLFEYFSETQRNKGNFPGRFSGRQFSNSRSEMNVSTLELGDSALYLCASSLGQAKTGNTIYFGEGSWLTVV.

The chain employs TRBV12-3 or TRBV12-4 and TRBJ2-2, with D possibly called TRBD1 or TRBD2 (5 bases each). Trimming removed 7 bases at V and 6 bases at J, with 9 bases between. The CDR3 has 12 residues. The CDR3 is CASMPGPGELFF. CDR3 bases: TGTGCCAGCATGCCGGGACCCGGGGAGCTGTTTTTT.

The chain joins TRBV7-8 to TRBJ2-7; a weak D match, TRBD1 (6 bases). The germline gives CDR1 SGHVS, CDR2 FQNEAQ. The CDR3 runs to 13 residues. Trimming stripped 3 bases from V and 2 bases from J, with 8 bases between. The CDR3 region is CASSLKGAYEQYF. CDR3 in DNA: TGTGCCAGCAGCTTGAAGGGGGCCTACGAGCAGTACTTC.

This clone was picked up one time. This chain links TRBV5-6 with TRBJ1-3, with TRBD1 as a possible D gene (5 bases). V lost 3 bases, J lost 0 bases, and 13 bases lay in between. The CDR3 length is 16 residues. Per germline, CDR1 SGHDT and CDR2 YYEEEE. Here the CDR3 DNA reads TGTGCCAGCAGCTCGCCCTGGGGCCCCTCTGGAAACACCATATATTTT. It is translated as CASSSPWGPSGNTIYF.

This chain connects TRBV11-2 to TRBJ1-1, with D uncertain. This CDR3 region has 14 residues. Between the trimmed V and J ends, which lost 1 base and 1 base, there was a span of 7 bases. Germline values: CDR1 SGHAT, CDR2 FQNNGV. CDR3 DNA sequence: TGTGCCAGCAGCTTAGGGGCAGGGAACACTGAAGCTTTCTTT. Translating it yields CASSLGAGNTEAFF.

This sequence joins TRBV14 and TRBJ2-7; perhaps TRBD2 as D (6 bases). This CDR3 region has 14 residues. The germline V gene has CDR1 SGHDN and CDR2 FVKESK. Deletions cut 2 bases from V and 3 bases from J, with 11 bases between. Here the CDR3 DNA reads TGTGCCAGCAGCCAAAGGGACTGGGGCTACGAGCAGTACTTC. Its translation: CASSQRDWGYEQYF.

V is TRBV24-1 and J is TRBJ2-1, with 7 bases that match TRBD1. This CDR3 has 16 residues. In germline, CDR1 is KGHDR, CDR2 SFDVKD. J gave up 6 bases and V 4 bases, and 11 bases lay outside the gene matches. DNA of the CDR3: TGTGCCACCAGTGACCCCCCCAGGGGGTTTTTCAATGAGCAGTTCTTC. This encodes CATSDPPRGFFNEQFF.

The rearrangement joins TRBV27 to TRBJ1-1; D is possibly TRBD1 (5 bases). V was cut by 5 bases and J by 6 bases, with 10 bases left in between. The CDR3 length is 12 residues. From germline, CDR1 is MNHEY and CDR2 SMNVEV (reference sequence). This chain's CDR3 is CASSRPGSEAFF. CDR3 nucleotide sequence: TGTGCCAGCAGTAGACCAGGGTCTGAAGCTTTCTTT.

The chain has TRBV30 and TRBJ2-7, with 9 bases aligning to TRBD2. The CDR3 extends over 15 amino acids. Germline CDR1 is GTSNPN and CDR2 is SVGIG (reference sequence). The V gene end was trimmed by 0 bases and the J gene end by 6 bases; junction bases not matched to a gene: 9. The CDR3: CAWSVRGLAGREQYF. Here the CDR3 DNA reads TGTGCCTGGAGTGTCAGGGGACTAGCAGGTCGCGAGCAGTACTTC.

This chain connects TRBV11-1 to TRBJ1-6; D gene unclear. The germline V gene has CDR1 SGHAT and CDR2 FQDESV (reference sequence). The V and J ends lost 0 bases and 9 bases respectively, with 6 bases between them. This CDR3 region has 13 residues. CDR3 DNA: TGTGCCAGCAGCTTAGCGGCGGGTTCACCCCTCCACTTT. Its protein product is CASSLAAGSPLHF.

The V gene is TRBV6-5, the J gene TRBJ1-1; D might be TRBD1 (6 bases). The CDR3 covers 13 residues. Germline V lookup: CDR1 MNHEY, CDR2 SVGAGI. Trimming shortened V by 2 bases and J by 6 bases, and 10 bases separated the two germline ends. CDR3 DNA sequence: TGTGCCAGCAGTTACAGAGGACAGCCTGAAGCTTTCTTT. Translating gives CASSYRGQPEAFF.

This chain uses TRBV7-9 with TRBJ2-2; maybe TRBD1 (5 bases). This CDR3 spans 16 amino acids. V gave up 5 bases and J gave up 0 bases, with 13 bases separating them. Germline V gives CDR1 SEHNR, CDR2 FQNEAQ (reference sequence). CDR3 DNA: TGTGCCAGCAGCCCTCCCGGCAGGGCGAACACCGGGGAGCTGTTTTTT. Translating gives CASSPPGRANTGELFF. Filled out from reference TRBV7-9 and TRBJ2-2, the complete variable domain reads DTGVSQNPRHKITKRGQNVTFRCDPISEHNRLYWYRQTLGQGPEFLTYFQNEAQLEKSRLLSDRFSAERPKGSFSTLEIQRTEQGDSAMYLCASSPPGRANTGELFFGEGSRLTVL.

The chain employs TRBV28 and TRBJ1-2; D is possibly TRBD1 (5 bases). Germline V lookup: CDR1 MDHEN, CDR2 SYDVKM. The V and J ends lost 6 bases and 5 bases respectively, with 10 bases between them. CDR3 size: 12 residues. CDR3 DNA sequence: TGTGCCAGCAGCCCGACAGTGTATGGCTACACCTTC. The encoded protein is CASSPTVYGYTF.

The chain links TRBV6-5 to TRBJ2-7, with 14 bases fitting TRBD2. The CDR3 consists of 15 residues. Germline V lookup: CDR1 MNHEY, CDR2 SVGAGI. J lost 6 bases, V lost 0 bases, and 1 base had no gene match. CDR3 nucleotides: TGTGCCAGCAGTTACTCGGGACTAGCGGGAGCCGAGCAGTACTTC. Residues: CASSYSGLAGAEQYF.

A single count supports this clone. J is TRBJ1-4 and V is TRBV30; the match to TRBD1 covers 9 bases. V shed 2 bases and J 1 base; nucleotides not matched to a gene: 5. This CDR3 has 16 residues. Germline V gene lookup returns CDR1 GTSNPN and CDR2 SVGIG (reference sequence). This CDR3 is CAWSSPGQGTNEKLFF. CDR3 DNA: TGTGCCTGGAGTTCACCGGGACAGGGAACTAATGAAAAACTGTTTTTT.

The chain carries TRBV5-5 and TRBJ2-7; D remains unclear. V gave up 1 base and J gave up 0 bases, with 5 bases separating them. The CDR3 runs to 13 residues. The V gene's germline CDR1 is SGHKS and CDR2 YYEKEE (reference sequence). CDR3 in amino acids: CASSLTVSYEQYF. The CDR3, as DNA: TGTGCCAGCAGCTTGACAGTCTCCTACGAGCAGTACTTC.

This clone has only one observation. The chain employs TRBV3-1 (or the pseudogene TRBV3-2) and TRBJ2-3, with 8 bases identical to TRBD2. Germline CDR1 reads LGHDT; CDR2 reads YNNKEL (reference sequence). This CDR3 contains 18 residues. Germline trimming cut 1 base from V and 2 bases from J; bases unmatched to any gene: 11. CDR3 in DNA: TGTGCCAGCAGCCAAGTGGGGGCGGGAGGACGGTACACAGATACGCAGTATTTT. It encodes CASSQVGAGGRYTDTQYF.